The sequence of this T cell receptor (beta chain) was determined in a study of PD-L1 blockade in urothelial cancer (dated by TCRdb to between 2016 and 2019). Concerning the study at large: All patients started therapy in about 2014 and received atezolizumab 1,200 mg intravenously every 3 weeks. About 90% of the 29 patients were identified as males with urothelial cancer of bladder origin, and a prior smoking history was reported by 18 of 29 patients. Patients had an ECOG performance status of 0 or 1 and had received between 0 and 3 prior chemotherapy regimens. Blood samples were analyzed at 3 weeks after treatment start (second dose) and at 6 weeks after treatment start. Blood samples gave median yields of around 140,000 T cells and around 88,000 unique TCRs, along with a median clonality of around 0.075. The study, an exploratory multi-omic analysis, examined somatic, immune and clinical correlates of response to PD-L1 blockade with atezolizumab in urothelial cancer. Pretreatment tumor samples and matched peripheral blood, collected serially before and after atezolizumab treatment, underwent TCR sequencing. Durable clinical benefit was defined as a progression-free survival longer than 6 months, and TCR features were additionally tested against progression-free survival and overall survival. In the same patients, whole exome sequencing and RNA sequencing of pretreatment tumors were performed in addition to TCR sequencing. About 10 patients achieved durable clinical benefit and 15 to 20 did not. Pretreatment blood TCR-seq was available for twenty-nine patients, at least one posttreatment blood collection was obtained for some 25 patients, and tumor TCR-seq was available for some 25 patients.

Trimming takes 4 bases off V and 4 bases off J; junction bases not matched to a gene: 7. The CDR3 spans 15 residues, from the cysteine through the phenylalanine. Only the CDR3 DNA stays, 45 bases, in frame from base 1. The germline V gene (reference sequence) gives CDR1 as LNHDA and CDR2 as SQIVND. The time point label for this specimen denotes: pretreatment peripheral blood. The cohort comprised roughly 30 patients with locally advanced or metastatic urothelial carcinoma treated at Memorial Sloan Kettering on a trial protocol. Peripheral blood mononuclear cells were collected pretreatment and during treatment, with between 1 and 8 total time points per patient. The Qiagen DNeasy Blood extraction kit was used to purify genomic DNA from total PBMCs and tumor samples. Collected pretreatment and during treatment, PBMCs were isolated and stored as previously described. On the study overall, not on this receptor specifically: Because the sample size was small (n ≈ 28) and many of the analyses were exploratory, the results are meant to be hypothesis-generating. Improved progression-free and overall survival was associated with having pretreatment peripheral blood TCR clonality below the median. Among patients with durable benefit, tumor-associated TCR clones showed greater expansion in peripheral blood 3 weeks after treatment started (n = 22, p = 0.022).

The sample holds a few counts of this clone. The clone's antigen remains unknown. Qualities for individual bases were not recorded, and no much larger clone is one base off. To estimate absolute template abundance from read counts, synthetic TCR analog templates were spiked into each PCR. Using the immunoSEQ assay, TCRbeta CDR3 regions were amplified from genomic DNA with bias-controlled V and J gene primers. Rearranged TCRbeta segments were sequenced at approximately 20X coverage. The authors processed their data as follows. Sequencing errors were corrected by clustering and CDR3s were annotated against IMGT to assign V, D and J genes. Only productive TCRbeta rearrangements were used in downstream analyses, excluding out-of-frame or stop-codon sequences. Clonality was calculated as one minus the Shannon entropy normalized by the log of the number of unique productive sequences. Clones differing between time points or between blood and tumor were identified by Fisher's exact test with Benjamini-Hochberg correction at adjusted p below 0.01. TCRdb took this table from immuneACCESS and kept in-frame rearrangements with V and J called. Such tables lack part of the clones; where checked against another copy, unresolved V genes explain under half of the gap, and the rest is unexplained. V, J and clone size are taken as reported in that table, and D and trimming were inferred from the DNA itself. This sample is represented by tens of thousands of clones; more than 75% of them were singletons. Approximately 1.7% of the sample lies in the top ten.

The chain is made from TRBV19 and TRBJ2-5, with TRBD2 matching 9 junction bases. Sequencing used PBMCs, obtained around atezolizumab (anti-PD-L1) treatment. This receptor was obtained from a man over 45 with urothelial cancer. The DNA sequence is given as TGTGCCAGTAGTACTCGGCCTAGCGGGACAGAGACCCAGTACTTC. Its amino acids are CASSTRPSGTETQYF.